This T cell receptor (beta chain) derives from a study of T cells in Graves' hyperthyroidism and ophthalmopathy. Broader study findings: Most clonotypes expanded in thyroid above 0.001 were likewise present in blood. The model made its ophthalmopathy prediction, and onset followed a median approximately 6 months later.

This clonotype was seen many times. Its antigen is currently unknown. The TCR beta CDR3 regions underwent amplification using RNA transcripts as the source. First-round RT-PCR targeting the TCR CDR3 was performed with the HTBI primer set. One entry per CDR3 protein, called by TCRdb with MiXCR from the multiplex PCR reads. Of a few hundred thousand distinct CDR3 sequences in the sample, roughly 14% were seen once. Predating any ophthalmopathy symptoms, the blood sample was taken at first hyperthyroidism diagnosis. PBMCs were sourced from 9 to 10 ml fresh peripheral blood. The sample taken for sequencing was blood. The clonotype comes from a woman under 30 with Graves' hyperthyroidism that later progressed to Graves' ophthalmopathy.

The DNA for the CDR3 is TGTGCCAGCAGTTTAACGGGGATCACAGATACGCAGTATTTT. As protein: CASSLTGITDTQYF. The chain is built from TRBV12-3 or TRBV12-4 and TRBJ2-3; weak D call: TRBD2 (5 bases). V dropped 2 bases and J dropped 2 bases, with 8 bases sitting between them. This CDR3 is 14 amino acids long.